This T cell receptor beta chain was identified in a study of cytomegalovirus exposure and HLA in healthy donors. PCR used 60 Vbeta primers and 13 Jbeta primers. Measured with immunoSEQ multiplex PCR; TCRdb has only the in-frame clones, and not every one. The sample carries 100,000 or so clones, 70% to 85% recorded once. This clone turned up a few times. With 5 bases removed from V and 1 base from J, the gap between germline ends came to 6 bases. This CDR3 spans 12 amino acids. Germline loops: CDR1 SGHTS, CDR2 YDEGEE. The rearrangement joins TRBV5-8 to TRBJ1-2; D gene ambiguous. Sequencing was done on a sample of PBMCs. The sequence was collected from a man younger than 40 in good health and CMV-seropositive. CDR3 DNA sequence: TGTGCCAGCAGGGGCTATAACTATGGCTACACCTTC. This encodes CASRGYNYGYTF.